This TCR beta chain was captured in a study of shared clonotypes between healthy human individuals. Positively selected for CCR7, the CD45RO-negative cells used as naive CD8 cells excluded terminally differentiated effector memory CD45RA+ cells. The CDR3 sequence is 15 residues long. V was clipped by 4 bases and J by 0 bases, with 9 bases between them. The V gene's germline CDR1 is MNHEY and CDR2 SMNVEV (reference sequence). Deep-level running was used for the assay. Assay used: immunoSEQ multiplex PCR; TCRdb lists only in-frame clones, some missing. This table holds 2 million to 2.5 million clones, roughly 95% found once.

What was sequenced was naive CD8+ T cells sorted from blood. The clonotype comes from a man between 18 and 29 years old in good health. This chain links TRBV27 with TRBJ1-4, with D maybe TRBD1 (6 bases). CDR3 nucleotides: TGTGCCAGCAGTTGGGGGGCGGCAACTAATGAAAAACTGTTTTTT. Protein: CASSWGAATNEKLFF. Supplemented by reference TRBV27 and TRBJ1-4, the full variable domain reads EAQVTQNPRYLITVTGKKLTVTCSQNMNHEYMSWYRQDPGLGLRQIYYSMNVEVTDKGDVPEGYKVSRKEKRNFPLILESPSPNQTSLYFCASSWGAATNEKLFFGSGTQLSVL.